These 21 T cell receptor beta chains were all obtained from the same sample, sequenced in a study of blood T cells in healthy people across ages. A sample-barcoded 5' primer and a J-beta primer mix were used in a second PCR of roughly 6 to 11 cycles. Via MiXCR, TCRdb re-called the 5' RACE reads, giving one row per CDR3 protein. The profile shows about 1.7 million distinct CDR3 sequences, roughly 27% of them singletons. The sequencing sample was made of blood. All receptors derive from a woman under 40 in good health.

This clonotype was seen a handful of times. The V call is TRBV20-1, the J call TRBJ2-1, with TRBD2 matching over 9 bases. The CDR3 loop spans 16 amino acids. In germline, CDR1 is DFQATT, CDR2 SNEGSKA (reference sequence). J was trimmed by 8 bases and V by 3 bases; bases with no gene match: 14. Here the CDR3 reads CSARGMGLALGYEQFF. As DNA, the CDR3 is TGCAGTGCTAGGGGGATGGGACTAGCTTTAGGTTATGAGCAGTTCTTC.

This clonotype was found a few times. The chain combines TRBV28 with TRBJ2-7; possibly TRBD2 for D (6 bases). There are 16 residues in the CDR3. The V gene lost 4 bases and the J gene lost 0 bases, with 16 bases spanning the gap. The germline gives CDR1 MDHEN, CDR2 SYDVKM. CDR3 nucleotide sequence: TGTGCCAGCAGTTCTCCGGGACTGGCAAGCTCCTACGAGCAGTACTTC. Its translation: CASSSPGLASSYEQYF.

This clonotype was detected a few times. The rearrangement uses TRBV6-5 and TRBJ1-5, with D possibly matching TRBD1 (5 bases). V dropped 3 bases and J dropped 6 bases, with 15 bases sitting between them. Germline V gene sequence: CDR1 MNHEY, CDR2 SVGAGI. This CDR3 is built from 15 residues. The CDR3 loop reads CASSYAGVGTQPQHF. The CDR3 bases are TGTGCCAGCAGTTATGCGGGGGTAGGGACTCAGCCCCAGCATTTT.

This clonotype was seen many times. This sequence joins TRBV6-6 and TRBJ2-1, with TRBD1 matching 8 bases. This CDR3 comprises 13 residues. In germline, CDR1 is MNHNY, CDR2 SVGAGI (reference sequence). With V trimmed by 5 bases and J by 6 bases, 3 bases remained unmatched. CDR3 sequence reads: CASSTGTGNEQFF. The CDR3 DNA is TGTGCCAGCAGTACCGGGACAGGCAATGAGCAGTTCTTC.

This clonotype was detected many times. The chain couples TRBV5-1 to TRBJ2-7, with a tentative D call TRBD2 (5 bases). The CDR3 extends over 12 amino acids. The V end was cut by 2 bases, the J end by 6 bases, with 9 bases between. From germline, CDR1 is SGHRS and CDR2 YFSETQ. The CDR3 here is CASSFDYGEQYF. CDR3 nucleotides: TGCGCCAGCAGCTTTGACTACGGCGAGCAGTACTTC.

The V call is TRBV19, the J call TRBJ1-5; 7 bases are a match to TRBD1. V lost 6 bases, J lost 5 bases, and 7 bases stayed unmatched. Germline CDR1 LNHDA, CDR2 SQIVND (reference sequence). The length of the CDR3 is 14 residues. CDR3 residues: CASRFRDSYQPQHF. CDR3 coding DNA: TGTGCCAGTAGATTTCGGGACAGTTATCAGCCCCAGCATTTT.

Worth noting for this clonotype: At one of its ends the junction is not consistent with the germline gene, which may arise from a read error. The rearrangement joins TRBV12-3 or TRBV12-4 to TRBJ2-1; 12 bases match TRBD2. The CDR3 is made up of 15 amino acids. The DNA for the CDR3 is TGTGCCAGCGGGCCGACTAGCGGGGGCTACAACGAGCAGTTCTTC. Protein product: CASGPTSGGYNEQFF.

This clonotype appeared many times. The chain's CDR3 is CSVGDSYGYTF. The CDR3 DNA is TGCAGCGTTGGGGACAGCTATGGCTACACCTTC. The chain recombines TRBV29-1 with TRBJ1-2, with 7 positions matching TRBD1. Germline CDR1 is SQVTM and CDR2 is ANQGSEA. Trimming took 4 bases from V and 4 from J; bases not matched to a gene: 0. The CDR3 length is 11 residues.

In this sample, this clonotype turned up a few times. The rearrangement joins TRBV3-1 to TRBJ1-2, with a possible D match to TRBD1 (5 bases). V gave up 2 bases and J gave up 8 bases, with 18 bases separating them. The germline V gene encodes CDR1 LGHDT and CDR2 YNNKEL (reference sequence). The length of the CDR3 is 15 residues. The CDR3 is CASSQPQGMSGGYTF. CDR3 DNA sequence: TGTGCCAGCAGCCAACCCCAGGGAATGAGTGGCGGCTACACCTTC.

This chain uses TRBV29-1 with TRBJ2-3, with TRBD1 matching over 9 bases. CDR3 length equals 14 residues. CDR1 SQVTM and CDR2 ANQGSEA come from the germline V gene. CDR3 in DNA: TGCAGTGTAGGACGGGACAGGGGCACAGATACGCAGTATTTT. Translation: CSVGRDRGTDTQYF.

This clonotype was seen a few times. This chain joins TRBV4-1 and TRBJ2-3; TRBD2 matches at 9 bases. From germline, CDR1 is MGHRA and CDR2 YSYEKL. V lost 0 bases, J lost 5 bases, and 9 bases stayed unmatched. This CDR3 contains 17 residues. The CDR3 DNA follows: TGCGCCAGCAGCCAAGATTCGGGCGGGGGGGCTGTAGATACGCAGTATTTT. Protein: CASSQDSGGGAVDTQYF.

In the case of this clonotype: A single base separates this from a much larger clone, so it may be a read error. The V gene is TRBV20-1, the J gene TRBJ2-7; no clear D gene. The V end lost 3 bases, the J end lost 3 bases, and 12 bases lay between the germline ends. The CDR3 sequence is 13 residues long. From germline, CDR1 is DFQATT and CDR2 SNEGSKA (reference sequence). The CDR3 is CSASRVRYYEQYF. In DNA form, the CDR3 reads TGCAGTGCTAGCCGGGTCAGGTACTACGAGCAGTACTTC.

The chain employs TRBV28 and TRBJ2-4, with D tentatively TRBD2 (7 bases). V was cut by 8 bases and J by 2 bases, with 22 bases left in between. The CDR3 is made up of 17 amino acids. Germline CDR1 and CDR2: MDHEN and SYDVKM. CDR3 in DNA: TGTGCCAGCCGGGGGGAGGTGGGGGGCAGGACCAAAAACATTCAGTACTTC. Translated, it gives CASRGEVGGRTKNIQYF.

Of note for this clonotype: Germline is not matched at one junction end, which may reflect a read error. V usage is TRBV10-3 and J usage is TRBJ2-3; D might be TRBD1 or TRBD2, each matching 5 bases. CDR1 is ENHRY, CDR2 SYGVKD, per germline. This CDR3 has 13 amino acids. The CDR3 coding sequence is TGTGCCATCGGTGAGGGGAGCACAGATACGCAGTATTTT. Amino acid sequence: CAIGEGSTDTQYF.

Many counts were recorded for this clonotype. The chain joins TRBV4-2 to TRBJ2-1, with no clear D. With 1 base removed from V and 5 bases from J, the gap between germline ends came to 6 bases. Germline V gives CDR1 LGHNA, CDR2 YNFKEQ. This CDR3 has 13 amino acids. The CDR3 DNA reads as TGTGCCAGCAGCCAAGTTCGGGACAATGAGCAGTTCTTC. The encoded protein is CASSQVRDNEQFF.

In its sample, this clonotype was seen a few times. The CDR3 sequence: CSAHTGTRLNEQFF. The DNA of the CDR3 is TGCAGTGCCCACACCGGGACTAGGCTGAATGAGCAGTTCTTC. The chain joins TRBV20-1 to TRBJ2-1, with 8 bases aligning to TRBD2. V was pared by 6 bases and J by 7 bases, with 11 bases of the junction left unmatched. Germline V CDR1 and CDR2: DFQATT, SNEGSKA (reference sequence). There are 14 residues in the CDR3.

For this clonotype: A much more abundant neighbour one base away suggests this may be a read error. The conserved phenylalanine or tryptophan normally closing the CDR3 is absent here, so this likely arose from a read error. V is TRBV20-1 and J is TRBJ1-1; D not resolved. CDR3 size: 12 residues. Germline loops: CDR1 DFQATT, CDR2 SNEGSKA (reference sequence). CDR3 amino acids: CSAGRKDTEAFL. CDR3 coding DNA: TGCAGCGCGGGCAGGAAAGACACTGAAGCTTTCCTT.

V gene TRBV7-2 combines with J gene TRBJ2-1, with D possibly being TRBD1 (8 bases). Germline CDR1 SGHTA, CDR2 FQGNSA. This CDR3 contains 14 residues. V was pared by 6 bases and J by 8 bases, with 17 bases between. In nucleotides, the CDR3 is TGTGCCAGCAGTTTGGACAGGGAGGGCGATGAGCAGTTCTTC. Encoded protein: CASSLDREGDEQFF.

This clonotype was observed a few times. The chain recombines TRBV7-2 with TRBJ2-7; a possible D gene is TRBD1 (6 bases). CDR1 is SGHTA, CDR2 FQGNSA, per germline. V was trimmed by 2 bases and J by 2 bases, leaving 13 bases between them. The CDR3 has 15 amino acids. This CDR3 is CASSLSPGVPYEQYF. CDR3 DNA: TGTGCCAGCAGCTTAAGCCCAGGGGTTCCCTACGAGCAGTACTTC.

There are a few counts of this clonotype. CDR3 nucleotides: TGTGCCAGCAGTTACGGGGGGCGCTGGATGAACACTGAAGCTTTCTTT. Its protein is CASSYGGRWMNTEAFF. The chain uses TRBV6-5 and TRBJ1-1; TRBD1 might be the D (6 bases). Trimming stripped 2 bases from V and 0 bases from J, with 13 bases between. The germline V gene encodes CDR1 MNHEY and CDR2 SVGAGI. The CDR3 sequence is 16 residues long.

This clonotype was seen only a few times. The rearrangement links TRBV5-1 to TRBJ2-5; D may be TRBD2 (5 bases). With 1 base removed from V and 0 bases from J, the gap between germline ends came to 13 bases. The CDR3 runs to 16 residues. Germline values: CDR1 SGHRS, CDR2 YFSETQ. This CDR3 is CASSLRIGEYQETQYF. CDR3 DNA sequence: TGCGCCAGCAGCTTGCGAATCGGGGAGTACCAAGAGACCCAGTACTTC. Supplemented by reference TRBV5-1 and TRBJ2-5, the full variable domain reads KAGVTQTPRYLIKTRGQQVTLSCSPISGHRSVSWYQQTPGQGLQFLFEYFSETQRNKGNFPGRFSGRQFSNSRSEMNVSTLELGDSALYLCASSLRIGEYQETQYFGPGTRLLVL.